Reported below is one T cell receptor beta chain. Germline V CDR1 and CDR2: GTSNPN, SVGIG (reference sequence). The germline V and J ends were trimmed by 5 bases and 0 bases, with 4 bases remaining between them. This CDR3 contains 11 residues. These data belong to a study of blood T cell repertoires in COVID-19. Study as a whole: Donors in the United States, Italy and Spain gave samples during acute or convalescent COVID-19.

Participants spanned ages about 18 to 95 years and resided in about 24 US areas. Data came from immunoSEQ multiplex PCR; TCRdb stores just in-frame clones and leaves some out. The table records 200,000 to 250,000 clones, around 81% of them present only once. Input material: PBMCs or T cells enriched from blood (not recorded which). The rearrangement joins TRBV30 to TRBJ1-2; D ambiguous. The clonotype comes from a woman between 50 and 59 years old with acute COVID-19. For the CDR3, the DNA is TGTGCCTGGTTAACTAACTATGGCTACACCTTC. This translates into CAWLTNYGYTF.